Shown below are 19 T cell receptor beta chains from a single sample sequenced in a study of blood T cell repertoires in COVID-19. Profiling relied on immunoSEQ multiplex PCR, and the TCRdb table lists in-frame clones only, not all of them. The sample lists about 170,000 clones, 85% occurring once. Sequencing was carried out using peripheral blood. The source of these receptors is a human donor with acute or convalescent COVID-19. The donor label of this sample is uncertain.

The chain uses TRBV6-5 and TRBJ1-6; D gene ambiguous. CDR1 is MNHEY and CDR2 is SVGAGI in the germline V gene. CDR3 size: 14 residues. Trimming took 2 bases from V and 7 from J, leaving 9 bases between them. The CDR3 DNA sequence: TGTGCCAGCAGTTACGAGGGAACAAATTCACCCCTCCACTTT. The encoded protein is CASSYEGTNSPLHF.

V and J are TRBV19 and TRBJ2-1, with D perhaps TRBD2 (5 bases). V shed 3 bases and J shed 4 bases, with 13 bases lying between them. The CDR3 runs to 15 residues. Per germline, CDR1 LNHDA and CDR2 SQIVND (reference sequence). CDR3 in amino acids: CASSIEGTSYNEQFF. The CDR3, as DNA: TGTGCCAGTAGTATCGAGGGAACTTCTTACAATGAGCAGTTCTTC.

This clone was seen once. The rearrangement joins TRBV19 to TRBJ1-2, with 7 bases aligning to TRBD1. This CDR3 has 14 amino acids. The germline V gene encodes CDR1 LNHDA and CDR2 SQIVND (reference sequence). Trimming at V came to 5 bases and at J to 4 bases, leaving 7 bases not matched to a gene. Written as DNA, the CDR3 is TGTGCCAGTAGTGGTCGACAGGGCTCCTATGGCTACACCTTC. This sequence encodes CASSGRQGSYGYTF.

This chain links TRBV11-2 with TRBJ2-1; TRBD2 matches 15 bases. The junction had 12 bases not matched to a gene; V was cut back by 5 bases and J by 10 bases. The CDR3 contains 17 residues. Germline V gene sequence: CDR1 SGHAT, CDR2 FQNNGV. CDR3: CASSGRGLAGGFGEQFF. CDR3 DNA sequence: TGTGCCAGCAGCGGGAGAGGACTAGCGGGGGGGTTTGGAGAGCAGTTCTTC.

This clone appeared a few times. This sequence joins TRBV7-9 and TRBJ2-7; D possibly corresponds to TRBD1 (6 bases). Germline V lookup: CDR1 SEHNR, CDR2 FQNEAQ (reference sequence). Trimming stripped 5 bases from V and 6 bases from J, with 14 bases between. The CDR3 spans 13 residues. Here the CDR3 reads CASSHHTGIEQYF. The DNA of the CDR3 is TGTGCCAGCAGCCACCACACAGGGATCGAGCAGTACTTC.

The chain couples TRBV10-2 to TRBJ1-2; 9 bases align to TRBD1. The germline V gene has CDR1 WSHSY and CDR2 SAAADI. There are 16 residues in the CDR3. The trim removed 6 bases at V and 6 bases at J, leaving 14 bases unmatched. In DNA form, the CDR3 reads TGCGCCAGCAGCGACAACCCGGGACAGGGTGCCCATGGCTACACCTTC. This translates into CASSDNPGQGAHGYTF.

This chain joins TRBV5-1 and TRBJ1-3, with D maybe TRBD1 (5 bases). The V gene's germline CDR1 is SGHRS and CDR2 YFSETQ. Trimming removed 0 bases from V and 2 bases from J, with 15 bases in between. The CDR3 totals 17 residues. The CDR3 loop is CASSLAGGQGAGNTIYF. CDR3 coding DNA: TGCGCCAGCAGCTTGGCCGGTGGGCAGGGCGCTGGAAACACCATATATTTT. Looking up the rest from reference TRBV5-1 and TRBJ1-3 gives the full variable domain: KAGVTQTPRYLIKTRGQQVTLSCSPISGHRSVSWYQQTPGQGLQFLFEYFSETQRNKGNFPGRFSGRQFSNSRSEMNVSTLELGDSALYLCASSLAGGQGAGNTIYFGEGSWLTVV.

Concerning this clone itself: The junction differs from germline at one of its ends, possibly a read error. The chain links TRBV2 to TRBJ1-5; 7 nucleotides align to TRBD1. Per the germline V gene, CDR1 is SNHLY and CDR2 is FYNNEI. The CDR3 has 13 amino acids. The CDR3 loop reads CASIRDSKQPQHF. In nucleotides, the CDR3 is TGTGCCAGTATCCGGGACAGCAAACAGCCCCAGCATTTT.

This sequence joins TRBV5-4 and TRBJ2-7; tentative D call: TRBD1 (7 bases). The CDR3 is 14 residues long. V was cut by 5 bases and J by 2 bases, with 14 bases left in between. Germline CDR1 reads SGHNT; CDR2 reads YYREEE (reference sequence). The CDR3 protein is CASRRSGGTYEQYF. CDR3 coding DNA: TGTGCCAGCAGGAGGTCAGGGGGGACCTACGAGCAGTACTTC.

This chain links TRBV5-8 with TRBJ1-3; D is perhaps TRBD1 (6 bases). The ends were cut back, 4 bases at V and 0 bases at J, with 20 bases in the middle. Germline CDR1 and CDR2: SGHTS and YDEGEE. The CDR3 loop spans 18 amino acids. The chain's CDR3 is CASSRTSSLRGSGNTIYF. For the CDR3, the DNA is TGTGCCAGCAGCCGAACCTCAAGCCTCAGGGGCTCTGGAAACACCATATATTTT.

The chain employs TRBV30 and TRBJ2-1; TRBD2 matches 8 bases. The germline V gene encodes CDR1 GTSNPN and CDR2 SVGIG (reference sequence). This CDR3 contains 14 residues. This chain's CDR3 is CATRRGGSYNEQFF. The CDR3 bases are TGTGCAACGAGACGGGGGGGGTCCTACAATGAGCAGTTCTTC.

The chain combines TRBV30 with TRBJ1-1; weak D call: TRBD1 (6 bases). The germline V gene has CDR1 GTSNPN and CDR2 SVGIG (reference sequence). The CDR3 sequence is 11 residues long. Trimming removed 7 bases at V and 5 bases at J, with 11 bases between. CDR3 in amino acids: CASQGITEAFF. The CDR3 DNA reads TGTGCCTCACAGGGTATTACTGAAGCTTTCTTT.

This chain uses TRBV11-2 with TRBJ2-7; D perhaps matches TRBD1 (7 bases). V lost 1 base, J lost 3 bases, and 13 bases lay in between. The CDR3 runs to 15 residues. The germline V gene has CDR1 SGHAT and CDR2 FQNNGV. The CDR3 sequence: CASSLAEGQLYEQYF. In nucleotides, the CDR3 is TGTGCCAGCAGCTTAGCGGAGGGACAGCTCTACGAGCAGTACTTC.

V and J are TRBV5-5 and TRBJ2-5, with TRBD2 matching over 7 bases. The CDR3 sequence is 15 residues long. V trimming: 1 base; J trimming: 5 bases; junction bases outside the gene matches: 8. CDR1 SGHKS and CDR2 YYEKEE come from the germline V gene (reference sequence). The CDR3 DNA reads TGTGCCAGCAGCTTGTCTAGCGGACCATTTGAGACCCAGTACTTC. Protein product: CASSLSSGPFETQYF.

This chain uses TRBV5-1 with TRBJ1-2, with 7 bases that match TRBD1. The CDR3 is 15 amino acids. V was clipped by 4 bases and J by 8 bases; unmatched bases: 14. The V gene's germline CDR1 is SGHRS and CDR2 YFSETQ. Written as DNA, the CDR3 is TGCGCCAGCAGCGCTCAGGGGGAGCCAAGCCTAGGCTACACCTTC. This sequence encodes CASSAQGEPSLGYTF.

The V gene is TRBV6-5, the J gene TRBJ2-7, with 10 positions matching TRBD1. V shed 0 bases, J shed 3 bases, and the junction held 5 bases outside the gene matches. The germline CDR1 and CDR2 sequences are MNHEY and SVGAGI. This CDR3 is 16 amino acids long. The CDR3 spells CASSYSGQGIDYEQYF. The CDR3 bases are TGTGCCAGCAGTTACTCGGGACAGGGGATAGACTACGAGCAGTACTTC.

The chain couples TRBV2 to TRBJ1-4; 9 nucleotides line up with TRBD1. The germline V gene encodes CDR1 SNHLY and CDR2 FYNNEI. V lost 7 bases to trimming and J lost 0 bases; unmatched junction nucleotides: 3. The CDR3 contains 15 residues. As DNA, the CDR3 is TGTGCCAGCACTAGACAGGGGGCAACTAATGAAAAACTGTTTTTT. Its translation: CASTRQGATNEKLFF.

The chain employs TRBV6-6 and TRBJ1-3, with D possibly matching TRBD1 (5 bases). V lost 0 bases and J 2 bases, leaving 5 bases between the germline ends. Germline V gene data show CDR1 as MNHNY and CDR2 as SVGAGI (reference sequence). The CDR3 has 14 amino acids. For the CDR3, the DNA is TGTGCCAGCAGTTACTCGACAGCTGGAAACACCATATATTTT. It is translated as CASSYSTAGNTIYF.

In this sample, this clone turned up once. The rearrangement links TRBV7-2 to TRBJ2-1; 11 bases line up with TRBD2. The CDR3 totals 18 residues. The V gene's germline CDR1 is SGHTA and CDR2 FQGNSA. J was trimmed by 4 bases and V by 4 bases; bases with no gene match: 12. The CDR3 sequence is CASSSSSGGIRTYNEQFF. CDR3 DNA sequence: TGTGCCAGCAGCTCGTCTAGCGGGGGGATAAGGACTTACAATGAGCAGTTCTTC. Combining the CDR3 with reference TRBV7-2 and TRBJ2-1 gives the whole variable domain GAGVSQSPSNKVTEKGKDVELRCDPISGHTALYWYRQSLGQGLEFLIYFQGNSAPDKSGLPSDRFSAERTGGSVSTLTIQRTQQEDSAVYLCASSSSSGGIRTYNEQFFGPGTRLTVL.